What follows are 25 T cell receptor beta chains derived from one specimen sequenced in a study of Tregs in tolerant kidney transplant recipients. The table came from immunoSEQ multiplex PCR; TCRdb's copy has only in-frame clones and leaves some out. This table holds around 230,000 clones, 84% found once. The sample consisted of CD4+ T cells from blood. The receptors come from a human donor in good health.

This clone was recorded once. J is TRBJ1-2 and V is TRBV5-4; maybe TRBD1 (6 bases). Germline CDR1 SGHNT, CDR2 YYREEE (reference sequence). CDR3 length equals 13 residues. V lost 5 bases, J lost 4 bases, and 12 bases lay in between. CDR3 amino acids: CASSSGAGYGYTF. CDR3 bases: TGTGCCAGCAGTTCAGGGGCCGGCTATGGCTACACCTTC.

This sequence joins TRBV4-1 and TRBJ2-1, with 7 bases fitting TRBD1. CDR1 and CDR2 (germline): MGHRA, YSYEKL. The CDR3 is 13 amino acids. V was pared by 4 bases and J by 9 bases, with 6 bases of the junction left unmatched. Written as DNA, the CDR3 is TGCGCCAGCAGCCCCGGACAGGTGGGTGAGCAGTTCTTC. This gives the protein CASSPGQVGEQFF.

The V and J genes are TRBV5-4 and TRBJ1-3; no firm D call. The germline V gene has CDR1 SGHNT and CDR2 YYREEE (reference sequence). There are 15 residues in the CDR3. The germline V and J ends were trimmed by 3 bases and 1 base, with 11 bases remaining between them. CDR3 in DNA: TGTGCCAGCAGCTCCGACATCTCTTCTGGAAACACCATATATTTT. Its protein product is CASSSDISSGNTIYF.

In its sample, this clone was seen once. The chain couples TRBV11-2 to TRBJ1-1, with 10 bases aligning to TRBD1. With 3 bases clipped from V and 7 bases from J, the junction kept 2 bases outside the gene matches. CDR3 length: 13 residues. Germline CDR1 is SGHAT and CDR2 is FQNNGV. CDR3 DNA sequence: TGTGCCAGCAGCTTCCGGGACAGGGGTGAAGCTTTCTTT. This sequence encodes CASSFRDRGEAFF.

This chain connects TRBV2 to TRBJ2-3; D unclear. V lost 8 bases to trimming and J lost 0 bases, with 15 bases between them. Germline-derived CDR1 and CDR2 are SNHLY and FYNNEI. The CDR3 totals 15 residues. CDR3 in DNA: TGTGCCAGCGGCTCGTGGAAGCCCAGCACAGATACGCAGTATTTT. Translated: CASGSWKPSTDTQYF.

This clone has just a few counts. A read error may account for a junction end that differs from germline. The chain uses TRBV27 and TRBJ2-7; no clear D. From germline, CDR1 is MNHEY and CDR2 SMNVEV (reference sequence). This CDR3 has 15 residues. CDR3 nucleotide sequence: TGTGCCAGCACTTTAGACCTCTCTTGGGACTACGAGCAGTACTTC. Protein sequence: CASTLDLSWDYEQYF.

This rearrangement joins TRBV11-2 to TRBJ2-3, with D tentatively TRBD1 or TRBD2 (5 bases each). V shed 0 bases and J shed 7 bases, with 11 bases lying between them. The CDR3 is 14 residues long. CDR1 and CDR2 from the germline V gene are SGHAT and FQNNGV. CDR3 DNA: TGTGCCAGCAGCTTAGATCTGGGACCGCATACGCAGTATTTT. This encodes CASSLDLGPHTQYF.

This CDR3 reads CASSESGGGGRSTEQYF. The CDR3 nucleotides are TGTGCCAGCAGTGAAAGTGGTGGCGGGGGGCGGAGTACGGAGCAGTACTTC. The chain employs TRBV25-1 and TRBJ2-7; 8 nucleotides align to TRBD2. With V trimmed by 2 bases and J by 7 bases, 16 bases remained unmatched. The germline V gene has CDR1 MGHDK and CDR2 SYGVNS. CDR3 length: 17 amino acids.

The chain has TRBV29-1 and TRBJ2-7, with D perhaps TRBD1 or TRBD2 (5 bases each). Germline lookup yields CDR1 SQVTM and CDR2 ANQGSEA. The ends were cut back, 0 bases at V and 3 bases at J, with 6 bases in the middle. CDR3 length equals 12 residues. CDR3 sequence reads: CSVEEGVYEQYF. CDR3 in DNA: TGCAGCGTTGAAGAGGGGGTCTACGAGCAGTACTTC.

In DNA, the CDR3 is TGTGCCAGCAGCCACGGCGGGACGAACACCGGGGAGCTGTTTTTT. It yields the protein CASSHGGTNTGELFF. This rearrangement joins TRBV4-2 to TRBJ2-2; maybe TRBD2 (6 bases). The CDR3 sequence is 15 residues long. V was clipped by 3 bases and J by 0 bases, with 8 bases between them. The germline gives CDR1 LGHNA, CDR2 YNFKEQ.

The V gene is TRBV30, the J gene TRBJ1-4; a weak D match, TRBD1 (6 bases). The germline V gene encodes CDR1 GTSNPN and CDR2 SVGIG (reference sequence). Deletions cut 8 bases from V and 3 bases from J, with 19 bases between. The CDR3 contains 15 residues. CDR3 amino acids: CAGGTGFISNEKLFF. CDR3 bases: TGTGCCGGGGGTACAGGGTTTATCTCTAATGAAAAACTGTTTTTT. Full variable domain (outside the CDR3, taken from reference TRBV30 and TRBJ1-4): SQTIHQWPATLVQPVGSPLSLECTVEGTSNPNLYWYRQAAGRGLQLLFYSVGIGQISSEVPQNLSASRPQDRQFILSSKKLLLSDSGFYLCAGGTGFISNEKLFFGSGTQLSVL.

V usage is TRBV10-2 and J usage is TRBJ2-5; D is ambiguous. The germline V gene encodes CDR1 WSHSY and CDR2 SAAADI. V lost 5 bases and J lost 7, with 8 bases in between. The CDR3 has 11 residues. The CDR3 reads CASSSTGTQYF. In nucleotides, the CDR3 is TGCGCCAGCAGTTCTACTGGGACCCAGTACTTC.

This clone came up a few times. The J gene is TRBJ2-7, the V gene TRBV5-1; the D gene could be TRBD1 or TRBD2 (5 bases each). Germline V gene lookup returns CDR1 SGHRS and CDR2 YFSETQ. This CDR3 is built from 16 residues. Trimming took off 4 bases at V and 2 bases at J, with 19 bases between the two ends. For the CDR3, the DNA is TGCGCCAGCAGCCCGCTAAATGGCAGGGACCCCTACGAGCAGTACTTC. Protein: CASSPLNGRDPYEQYF.

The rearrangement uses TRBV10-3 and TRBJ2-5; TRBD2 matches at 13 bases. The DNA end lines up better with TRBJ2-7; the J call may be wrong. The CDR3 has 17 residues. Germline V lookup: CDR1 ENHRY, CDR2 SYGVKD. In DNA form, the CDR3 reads TGTGCCATCAGTGAGCATTCACTAGCGGGAGGGCCTGCCGAGCAGTACTTC. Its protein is CAISEHSLAGGPAEQYF.

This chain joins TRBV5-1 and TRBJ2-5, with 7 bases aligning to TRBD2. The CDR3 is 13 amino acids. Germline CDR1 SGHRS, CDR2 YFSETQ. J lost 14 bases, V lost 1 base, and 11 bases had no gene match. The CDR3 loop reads CASSLWSSGLGYF. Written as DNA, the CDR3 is TGCGCCAGCAGCTTGTGGTCTAGCGGACTCGGCTACTTC.

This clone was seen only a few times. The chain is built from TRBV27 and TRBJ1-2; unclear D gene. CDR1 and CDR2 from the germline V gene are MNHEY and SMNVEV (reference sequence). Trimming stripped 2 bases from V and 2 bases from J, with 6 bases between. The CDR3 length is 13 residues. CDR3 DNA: TGTGCCAGCAGTTTACGGCAGAACTATGGCTACACCTTC. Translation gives CASSLRQNYGYTF.

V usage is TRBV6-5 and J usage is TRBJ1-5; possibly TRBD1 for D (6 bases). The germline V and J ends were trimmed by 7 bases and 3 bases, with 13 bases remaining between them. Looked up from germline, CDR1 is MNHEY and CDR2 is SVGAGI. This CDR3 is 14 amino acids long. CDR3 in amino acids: CASKTGPFNQPQHF. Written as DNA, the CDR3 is TGTGCCAGCAAAACAGGGCCCTTCAATCAGCCCCAGCATTTT.

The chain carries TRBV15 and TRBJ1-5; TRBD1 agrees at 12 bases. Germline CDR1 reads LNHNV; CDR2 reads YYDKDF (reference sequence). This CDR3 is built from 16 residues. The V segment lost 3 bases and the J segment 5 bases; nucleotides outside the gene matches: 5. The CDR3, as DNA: TGTGCCACCAGCAGCCTCCGGGACAGGGGGCATCAGCCCCAGCATTTT. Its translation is CATSSLRDRGHQPQHF. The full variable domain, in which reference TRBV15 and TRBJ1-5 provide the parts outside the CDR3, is DAMVIQNPRYQVTQFGKPVTLSCSQTLNHNVMYWYQQKSSQAPKLLFHYYDKDFNNEADTPDNFQSRRPNTSFCFLDIRSPGLGDTAMYLCATSSLRDRGHQPQHFGDGTRLSIL.

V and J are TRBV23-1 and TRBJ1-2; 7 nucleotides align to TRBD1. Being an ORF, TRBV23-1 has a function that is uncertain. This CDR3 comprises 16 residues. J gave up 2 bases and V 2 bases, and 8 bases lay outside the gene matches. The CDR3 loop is CASSQPRTGDNYGYTF. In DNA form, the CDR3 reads TGCGCCAGCAGTCAACCTAGGACAGGAGACAACTATGGCTACACCTTC.

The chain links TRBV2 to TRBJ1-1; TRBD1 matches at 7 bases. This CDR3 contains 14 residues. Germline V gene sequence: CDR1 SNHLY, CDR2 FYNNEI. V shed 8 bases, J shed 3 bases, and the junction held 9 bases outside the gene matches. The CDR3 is CASDKTGRDTEAFF. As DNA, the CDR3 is TGTGCCAGCGACAAGACAGGGCGGGACACTGAAGCTTTCTTT.

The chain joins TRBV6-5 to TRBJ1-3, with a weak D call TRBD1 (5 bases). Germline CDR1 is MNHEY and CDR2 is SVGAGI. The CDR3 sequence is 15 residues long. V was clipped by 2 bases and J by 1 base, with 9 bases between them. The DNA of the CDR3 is TGTGCCAGCAGTTACGAGGGGATGTCTGGAAACACCATATATTTT. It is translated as CASSYEGMSGNTIYF.

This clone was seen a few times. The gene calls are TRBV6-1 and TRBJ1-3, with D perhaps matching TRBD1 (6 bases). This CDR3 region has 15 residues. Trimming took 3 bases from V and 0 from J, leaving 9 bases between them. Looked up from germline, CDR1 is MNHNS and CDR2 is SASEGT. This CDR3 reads CASSDTGTSGNTIYF. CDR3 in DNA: TGTGCCAGCAGTGACACAGGGACCTCTGGAAACACCATATATTTT.

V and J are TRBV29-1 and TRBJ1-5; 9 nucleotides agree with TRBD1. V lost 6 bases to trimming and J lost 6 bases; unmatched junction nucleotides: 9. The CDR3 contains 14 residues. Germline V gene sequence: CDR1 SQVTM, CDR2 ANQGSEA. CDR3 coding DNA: TGCAGCGTCGGGACAGGGCTTTTTGGTCAGCCCCAGCATTTT. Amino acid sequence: CSVGTGLFGQPQHF.

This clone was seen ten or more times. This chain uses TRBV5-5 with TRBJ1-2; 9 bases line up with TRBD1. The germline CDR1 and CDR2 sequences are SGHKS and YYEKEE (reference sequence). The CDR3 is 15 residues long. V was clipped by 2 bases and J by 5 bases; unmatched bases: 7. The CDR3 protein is CASSLTGQGSYGYTF. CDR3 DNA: TGTGCCAGCAGCTTAACGGGACAGGGATCATATGGCTACACCTTC.

The DNA of the CDR3 is TGCGCCAGCAGCGCAAGACAGGGGGTGGGCTATGGCTACACCTTC. Translated, it gives CASSARQGVGYGYTF. This chain uses TRBV5-1 with TRBJ1-2, with 9 positions matching TRBD1. Per germline, CDR1 SGHRS and CDR2 YFSETQ. The CDR3 covers 15 residues. Trimming cost V 4 bases and J 4 bases; bases outside gene matches: 8.